This T cell receptor (beta chain) was sequenced during a study of control samples from healthy donors and cancer patients. Sequencing used immunoSEQ multiplex PCR; TCRdb keeps in-frame clones, though not all of them. The sample records some 150,000 clones, approximately 92% being singletons. CDR1 SEHNR and CDR2 FQNEAQ come from the germline V gene (reference sequence). Between the trimmed V and J ends, which lost 5 bases and 4 bases, there was a span of 20 bases. The CDR3 spans 16 residues. The chain carries TRBV7-9 and TRBJ1-1; D not certain. The source is a woman aged 60-75 years in good health. Sequencing was done on a sample of blood. CDR3 loop: CASSPGPGGGRTEAFF. In DNA form, the CDR3 reads TGTGCCAGCAGCCCAGGCCCCGGTGGAGGTCGCACTGAAGCTTTCTTT.